What follows are 23 T cell receptor beta chains derived from one specimen sequenced in a study of identical twins. A single record per CDR3 protein comes from TCRdb applying MiXCR to the 5' RACE reads. The sample carries roughly 630,000 distinct CDR3 sequences, just over 7% recorded once. The data also belong to a second study, concerning yellow fever vaccine responses in identical twins.

The sequenced sample was PBMCs. The origin of the receptors is a woman aged 18-29 years in good health.

The V gene is TRBV6-4, the J gene TRBJ2-3, with TRBD2 matching over 7 bases. This CDR3 is built from 16 residues. The germline CDR1 and CDR2 sequences are MRHNA and SNTAGT. The trim removed 3 bases at V and 1 base at J, leaving 7 bases unmatched. CDR3 DNA: TGTGCCAGCAGTGATGGGGCTAGCGGTCGCACAGATACGCAGTATTTT. Protein product: CASSDGASGRTDTQYF.

The chain couples TRBV20-1 to TRBJ2-3, with D possibly called TRBD1 or TRBD2 (5 bases each). The length of the CDR3 is 16 residues. Germline V CDR1 and CDR2: DFQATT, SNEGSKA (reference sequence). V was cut by 5 bases and J by 2 bases, with 20 bases left in between. CDR3 loop: CSARLRGRSTTDTQYF. The DNA of the CDR3 is TGCAGTGCTCGGCTGAGGGGCAGGAGCACCACAGATACGCAGTATTTT.

This clonotype was recorded many times. A read error may account for a junction end that differs from germline. The chain combines TRBV5-1 with TRBJ1-1; D not certain. This CDR3 contains 14 residues. The germline V gene encodes CDR1 SGHRS and CDR2 YFSETQ. The CDR3 region has the DNA TGTGCCAGCAGCTTAGAGGGAGGAAACACTGAAGCTTTCTTT. This translates into CASSLEGGNTEAFF.

This chain uses TRBV28 with TRBJ1-5; D is unclear. Per germline, CDR1 MDHEN and CDR2 SYDVKM. The length of the CDR3 is 16 residues. V was pared by 3 bases and J by 2 bases, with 14 bases between. The CDR3 sequence is CASSLDLVGRNQPQHF. The CDR3 region has the DNA TGTGCCAGCAGTTTGGACCTGGTCGGGCGCAATCAGCCCCAGCATTTT.

In its sample, this clonotype was seen a few times. The V and J genes are TRBV4-1 and TRBJ2-7, with D possibly being TRBD2 (7 bases). Germline V CDR1 and CDR2: MGHRA, YSYEKL. The CDR3 runs 15 residues. The germline V and J ends were trimmed by 5 bases and 7 bases, with 21 bases remaining between them. CDR3 sequence: CASSASPGGLDEQYV. In DNA, the CDR3 is TGCGCCAGCAGCGCGTCTCCGGGGGGCCTGGATGAGCAGTACGTC.

This chain uses TRBV12-3 or TRBV12-4 with TRBJ2-5; 16 bases align to TRBD2. With the DNA end fitting TRBJ2-1 better, the J assignment may be wrong. This CDR3 is built from 17 residues. The CDR3 here is CASSGTSGRGAYNEQFF. CDR3 coding DNA: TGTGCCAGCAGCGGGACTAGCGGGAGGGGGGCATACAATGAGCAGTTCTTC.

The chain employs TRBV10-3 and TRBJ1-2, with D perhaps matching TRBD1 (5 bases). The V end lost 6 bases, the J end lost 4 bases, and 12 bases lay between the germline ends. Germline loops: CDR1 ENHRY, CDR2 SYGVKD. The CDR3 runs 13 residues. The CDR3 DNA reads TGTGCCATCAGCGAGAGAGGGACCTATGGCTACACCTTC. It yields the protein CAISERGTYGYTF.

This clonotype was seen only a few times. This sequence joins TRBV12-3 or TRBV12-4 and TRBJ2-3; tentatively, D is TRBD2 (6 bases). The CDR3 runs 15 residues. The V end was cut by 6 bases, the J end by 1 base, with 14 bases between. The CDR3 reads CASSPEGQGTDTQYF. The CDR3 bases are TGTGCCAGCAGCCCGGAGGGGCAAGGCACAGATACGCAGTATTTT.

This clonotype appeared many times. The genes are TRBV3-1 and TRBJ1-3, with 8 bases lining up with TRBD1. The CDR3 is 15 amino acids. Germline assignment: CDR1 LGHDT and CDR2 YNNKEL (reference sequence). The V gene end was trimmed by 1 base and the J gene end by 7 bases; junction bases not matched to a gene: 6. CDR3 in amino acids: CASSQVQGARNTIYF. CDR3 DNA sequence: TGTGCCAGCAGCCAAGTGCAGGGGGCGCGGAACACCATATATTTT.

This clonotype occurred a few times. V and J are TRBV7-9 and TRBJ2-5; 7 positions match TRBD2. Looked up from germline, CDR1 is SEHNR and CDR2 is FQNEAQ (reference sequence). This CDR3 has 16 amino acids. V lost 0 bases, J lost 3 bases, and 7 bases stayed unmatched. The CDR3 is CASSLAGLAVKETQYF. The CDR3 DNA reads TGTGCCAGCAGCTTAGCGGGGCTAGCGGTAAAAGAGACCCAGTACTTC.

The chain employs TRBV12-3 or TRBV12-4 and TRBJ2-2; D assignment may be TRBD1 or TRBD2 (5 bases each). The CDR3 covers 15 residues. Trimming cost V 5 bases and J 4 bases, with 14 bases left between them. In DNA, the CDR3 is TGTGCCAGCAGTCGCTGGGGCGCGGGCACCGGGGAGCTGTTTTTT. This codes for CASSRWGAGTGELFF.

The chain is built from TRBV20-1 and TRBJ2-7, with no clear D. The CDR3 sequence is 14 residues long. Germline lookup yields CDR1 DFQATT and CDR2 SNEGSKA (reference sequence). V shed 0 bases and J shed 2 bases, with 11 bases lying between them. For the CDR3, the DNA is TGCAGTGCTAGAGACCCGGACCGAGCCTACGAGCAGTACGTC. This codes for CSARDPDRAYEQYV.

This clonotype turned up a few times. CDR3 DNA: TGTGCCAGCAAGGAGACTAGCGGGAGGGTCGGCGGGGAGCTGTTTTTT. It yields the protein CASKETSGRVGGELFF. This chain connects TRBV12-3 or TRBV12-4 to TRBJ2-2; 14 bases are shared with TRBD2. V lost 7 bases and J lost 7; bases outside the gene matches: 8. This CDR3 comprises 16 residues.

This clonotype was seen a handful of times. The rearrangement joins TRBV6-5 to TRBJ1-1; D gene ambiguous. CDR1 and CDR2 from the germline V gene are MNHEY and SVGAGI. The length of the CDR3 is 11 residues. V lost 5 bases, J lost 10 bases, and 11 bases lay in between. The CDR3 sequence: CASSGWNGAFF. CDR3 sequence (DNA): TGTGCCAGCAGTGGATGGAACGGAGCTTTCTTT.

In its sample, this clonotype was seen a few times. The rearrangement links TRBV20-1 to TRBJ2-5; 7 bases are a match to TRBD1. V trimming: 1 base; J trimming: 3 bases; junction bases outside the gene matches: 2. The V gene's germline CDR1 is DFQATT and CDR2 SNEGSKA (reference sequence). The CDR3 runs 13 residues. The CDR3 nucleotides are TGCAGTGCTAGAGGGGGACAGAAAGAGACCCAGTACTTC. It is translated as CSARGGQKETQYF.

This rearrangement joins TRBV4-1 to TRBJ2-1; TRBD1 matches 8 bases. Unmatched junction bases numbered 2, after V lost 1 base and J lost 6 bases. Germline-derived CDR1 and CDR2 are MGHRA and YSYEKL. The CDR3 is 14 amino acids. The DNA of the CDR3 is TGCGCCAGCAGCCAAGGACAGGGGCGCAATGAGCAGTTCTTC. Translation: CASSQGQGRNEQFF.

V and J are TRBV2 and TRBJ2-3; D is ambiguous. V was clipped by 7 bases and J by 3 bases, with 8 bases between them. In germline, CDR1 is SNHLY, CDR2 FYNNEI. This CDR3 contains 12 residues. The CDR3 reads CASIAETDTQYF. The CDR3 DNA is TGTGCCAGCATCGCGGAAACAGATACGCAGTATTTT. The full variable domain, in which reference TRBV2 and TRBJ2-3 provide the parts outside the CDR3, is EPEVTQTPSHQVTQMGQEVILRCVPISNHLYFYWYRQILGQKVEFLVSFYNNEISEKSEIFDDQFSVERPDGSNFTLKIRSTKLEDSAMYFCASIAETDTQYFGPGTRLTVL.

The table lists this clonotype with many counts. This chain connects TRBV12-3 or TRBV12-4 to TRBJ2-1, with D possibly TRBD1 on 5 matching bases. The CDR3 runs to 12 residues. Trimming removed 5 bases at V and 9 bases at J, with 11 bases between. The CDR3 protein is CASSTQGFEQFF. CDR3 nucleotide sequence: TGTGCCAGCAGTACTCAGGGCTTTGAGCAGTTCTTC.

This clonotype has at least ten counts. The CDR3 region is CASSQRRLAGVLEQFF. In DNA form, the CDR3 reads TGTGCCAGCAGCCAAAGAAGACTAGCGGGAGTACTTGAGCAGTTCTTC. The chain is built from TRBV3-1 and TRBJ2-1; 12 positions agree with TRBD2. J gave up 9 bases and V 2 bases, and 8 bases lay outside the gene matches. Looked up from germline, CDR1 is LGHDT and CDR2 is YNNKEL (reference sequence). The CDR3 has 16 residues.

Ten or more counts support this clonotype. The V gene is TRBV3-1, the J gene TRBJ2-7; a weak D match, TRBD2 (6 bases). Germline V gene lookup returns CDR1 LGHDT and CDR2 YNNKEL (reference sequence). The CDR3 spans 15 residues. V dropped 0 bases and J dropped 3 bases, with 12 bases sitting between them. The CDR3 loop reads CASSQDISGFYEQYF. The CDR3 DNA reads as TGTGCCAGCAGCCAAGATATCAGCGGGTTCTACGAGCAGTACTTC.

This clonotype has more than one count but fewer than ten. The chain joins TRBV20-1 to TRBJ2-3; D is unresolved. Germline lookup yields CDR1 DFQATT and CDR2 SNEGSKA (reference sequence). The V gene lost 5 bases and the J gene lost 5 bases, with 14 bases spanning the gap. This CDR3 contains 13 residues. The CDR3 spells CSAPVGRVDTQYF. DNA of the CDR3: TGCAGTGCTCCAGTTGGCCGGGTAGATACGCAGTATTTT.

This clonotype was counted at least ten times. The V and J genes are TRBV29-1 and TRBJ1-3, with unresolved D. The CDR3 loop spans 13 amino acids. Germline V lookup: CDR1 SQVTM, CDR2 ANQGSEA. V was pared by 5 bases and J by 7 bases, with 15 bases between. The CDR3 spells CSVNEGPGNTIYF. For the CDR3, the DNA is TGCAGCGTTAATGAAGGACCGGGGAACACCATATATTTT.

At least ten counts were recorded for this clonotype. The V and J genes are TRBV15 and TRBJ1-4; D not certain. The CDR3 length is 15 residues. Germline V CDR1 and CDR2: LNHNV, YYDKDF (reference sequence). V gave up 5 bases and J gave up 4 bases, with 14 bases separating them. The CDR3 DNA follows: TGTGCCACCAGCGGCGGGAACTCGGGTAATGAAAAACTGTTTTTT. Its translation: CATSGGNSGNEKLFF. The entire variable domain, with the rest obtained from reference TRBV15 and TRBJ1-4, is as follows: DAMVIQNPRYQVTQFGKPVTLSCSQTLNHNVMYWYQQKSSQAPKLLFHYYDKDFNNEADTPDNFQSRRPNTSFCFLDIRSPGLGDTAMYLCATSGGNSGNEKLFFGSGTQLSVL.